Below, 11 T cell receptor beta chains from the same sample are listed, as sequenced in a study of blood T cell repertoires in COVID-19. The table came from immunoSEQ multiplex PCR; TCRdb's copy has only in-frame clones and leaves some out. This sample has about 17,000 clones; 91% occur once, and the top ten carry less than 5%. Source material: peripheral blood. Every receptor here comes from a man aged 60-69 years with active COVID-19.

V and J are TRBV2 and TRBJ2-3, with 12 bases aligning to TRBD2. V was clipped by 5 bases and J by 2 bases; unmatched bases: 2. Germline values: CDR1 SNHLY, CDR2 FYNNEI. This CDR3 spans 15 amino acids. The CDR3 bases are TGTGCCAGCAGTCGGACTAGCGGGGACACAGATACGCAGTATTTT. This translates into CASSRTSGDTDTQYF.

In DNA, the CDR3 is TGTGCCAGCAGTTCCACCGGGAGTATGAACACTGAAGCTTTCTTT. It yields the protein CASSSTGSMNTEAFF. V gene TRBV6-5 combines with J gene TRBJ1-1; D not certain. This CDR3 has 15 amino acids. Germline loops: CDR1 MNHEY, CDR2 SVGAGI. Trimming took 4 bases from V and 0 from J, leaving 12 bases between them.

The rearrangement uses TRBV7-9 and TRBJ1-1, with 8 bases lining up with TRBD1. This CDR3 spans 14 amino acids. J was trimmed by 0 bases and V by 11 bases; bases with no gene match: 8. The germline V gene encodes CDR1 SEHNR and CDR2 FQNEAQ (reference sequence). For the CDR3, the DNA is TGTGCCGGTCAGGGGGCGGGGTTGAACACTGAAGCTTTCTTT. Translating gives CAGQGAGLNTEAFF.

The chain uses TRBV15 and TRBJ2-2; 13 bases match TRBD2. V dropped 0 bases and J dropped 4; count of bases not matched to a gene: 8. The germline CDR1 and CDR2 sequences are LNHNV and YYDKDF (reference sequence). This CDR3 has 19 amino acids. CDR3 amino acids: CATSRDAGGLAGATGELFF. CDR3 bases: TGTGCCACCAGCAGAGATGCCGGCGGACTAGCGGGGGCCACCGGGGAGCTGTTTTTT.

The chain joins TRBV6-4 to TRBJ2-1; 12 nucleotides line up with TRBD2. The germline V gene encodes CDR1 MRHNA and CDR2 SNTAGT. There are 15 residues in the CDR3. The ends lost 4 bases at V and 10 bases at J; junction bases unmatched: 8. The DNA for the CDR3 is TGTGCCAGCAGTGCCGGACTAGCGGGGAAGCAGGAGCAGTTCTTC. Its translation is CASSAGLAGKQEQFF.

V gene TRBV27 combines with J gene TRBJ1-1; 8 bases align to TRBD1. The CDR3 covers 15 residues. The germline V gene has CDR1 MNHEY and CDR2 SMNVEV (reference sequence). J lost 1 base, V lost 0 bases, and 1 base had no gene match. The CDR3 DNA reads TGTGCCAGCAGTTTATCAACAGGGGGGAACACTGAAGCTTTCTTT. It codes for CASSLSTGGNTEAFF.

The CDR3 spells CASSYEPLRELFF. DNA of the CDR3: TGTGCCAGCAGTTACGAGCCCCTACGGGAACTGTTTTTT. The chain joins TRBV6-5 to TRBJ1-4, with D hard to call. This CDR3 has 13 amino acids. Germline assignment: CDR1 MNHEY and CDR2 SVGAGI. V gave up 2 bases and J gave up 12 bases, with 13 bases separating them.

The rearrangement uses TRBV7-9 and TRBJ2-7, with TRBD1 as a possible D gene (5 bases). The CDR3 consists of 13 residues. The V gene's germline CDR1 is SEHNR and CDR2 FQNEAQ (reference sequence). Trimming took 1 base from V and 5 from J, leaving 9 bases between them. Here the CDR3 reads CASSLDLRDEQYF. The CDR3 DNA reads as TGTGCCAGCAGCTTAGATCTCAGGGACGAGCAGTACTTC.

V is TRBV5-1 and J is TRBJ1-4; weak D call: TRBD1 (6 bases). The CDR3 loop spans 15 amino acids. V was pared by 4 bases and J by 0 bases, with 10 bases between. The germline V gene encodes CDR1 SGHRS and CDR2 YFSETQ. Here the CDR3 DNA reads TGCGCCAGCAGCGGGGACACTGCAACTAATGAAAAACTGTTTTTT. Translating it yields CASSGDTATNEKLFF.

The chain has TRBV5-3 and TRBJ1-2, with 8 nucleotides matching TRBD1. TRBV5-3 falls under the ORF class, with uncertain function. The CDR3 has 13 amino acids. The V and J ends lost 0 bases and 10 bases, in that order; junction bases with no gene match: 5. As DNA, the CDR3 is TGTGCCAGAAGCTTGGGTGGACAGGGAGACTACACCTTC. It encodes CARSLGGQGDYTF.

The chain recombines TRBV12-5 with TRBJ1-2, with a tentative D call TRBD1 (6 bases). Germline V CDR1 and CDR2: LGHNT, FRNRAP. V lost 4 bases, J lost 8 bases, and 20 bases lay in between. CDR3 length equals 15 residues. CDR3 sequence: CASGSSWGHAVGYTF. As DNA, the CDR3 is TGTGCTAGTGGTTCCTCCTGGGGACACGCCGTAGGCTACACCTTC.